A single sample gave rise to the 5 T cell receptor beta chains below, sequenced in a study of T-cell memory formation after mild COVID-19. Each CDR3 protein is one row after TCRdb ran MiXCR on the 5' RACE reads. Altogether around 310,000 distinct CDR3 sequences are present, 13% to 15% being singletons, with the ten largest covering around 20%. Sample: PBMCs or a T cell subset sorted from them (not recorded which). These receptors all stem from a man younger than 30 who had mild COVID-19 (a few samples of this study predate the infection). Cell type and time point are not known.

This clonotype was detected only a few times. The chain joins TRBV5-1 to TRBJ1-1; D remains ambiguous. V lost 1 base and J lost 1, with 11 bases in between. CDR1 is SGHRS, CDR2 YFSETQ, per germline. The CDR3 has 15 amino acids. CDR3 DNA: TGCGCCAGCAGCTTGCTTGGCAAGCAGAACACTGAAGCTTTCTTT. Translated, it gives CASSLLGKQNTEAFF.

This chain links TRBV6-5 with TRBJ2-1; 12 positions agree with TRBD2. Looked up from germline, CDR1 is MNHEY and CDR2 is SVGAGI. The CDR3 sequence is 16 residues long. With V trimmed by 5 bases and J by 7 bases, 9 bases remained unmatched. CDR3 loop: CASSPSSGGALNEQFF. The CDR3 DNA follows: TGTGCCAGCAGTCCCTCTAGCGGGGGGGCCCTGAATGAGCAGTTCTTC.

This clonotype was observed many times. The chain carries TRBV3-1 and TRBJ1-2; 8 nucleotides match TRBD1. CDR1 and CDR2 (germline): LGHDT, YNNKEL (reference sequence). The V gene end was trimmed by 4 bases and the J gene end by 5 bases; junction bases not matched to a gene: 9. There are 15 residues in the CDR3. For the CDR3, the DNA is TGTGCCAGCAGCCGAAGAGGGACAGGCGCTTATGGCTACACCTTC. Translated, it gives CASSRRGTGAYGYTF.

The chain links TRBV5-1 to TRBJ2-1, with 11 bases matching TRBD2. The V segment lost 5 bases and the J segment 10 bases; nucleotides outside the gene matches: 8. CDR1 and CDR2 from the germline V gene are SGHRS and YFSETQ. The CDR3 extends over 14 amino acids. The CDR3 nucleotides read TGCGCCAGCAGTTTGACTAGCGGGACGGGGGAGCAGTTCTTC. This sequence encodes CASSLTSGTGEQFF.

The rearrangement uses TRBV6-2 or TRBV6-3 and TRBJ2-5, with 9 bases fitting TRBD1. Trimming took 8 bases from V and 0 from J; bases not matched to a gene: 7. The CDR3 loop spans 15 amino acids. Per the germline V gene, CDR1 is MNHEY and CDR2 is SVGEGT. The DNA for the CDR3 is TGTGCCAGCTGGCGACAGGGGGAGTACCAAGAGACCCAGTACTTC. It specifies CASWRQGEYQETQYF.